One sample yielded the 13 T cell receptor beta chains listed below, sequenced in a study of CD8 T cells in ankylosing spondylitis. TCRdb reprocessed the 5' RACE reads with MiXCR, giving one entry per CDR3 protein. The top ten hold approximately 9.9% of the sample, which has around 180,000 distinct CDR3 sequences, 10% to 15% seen once. Material for sequencing was blood, either unsorted or a sorted T cell fraction (not recorded which). The receptors originated from a female donor with ankylosing spondylitis or in good health (not recorded which).

A few counts support this clonotype. The V and J genes are TRBV7-2 and TRBJ2-7; 8 positions match TRBD2. This CDR3 is 17 amino acids long. With 5 bases clipped from V and 12 bases from J, the junction kept 24 bases outside the gene matches. Germline loops: CDR1 SGHTA, CDR2 FQGNSA. CDR3 sequence: CASSTSGFQREYGNRYF. CDR3 bases: TGTGCCAGCAGCACCTCCGGGTTCCAGCGGGAGTACGGAAACCGGTACTTC.

This clonotype has at least ten counts. J is TRBJ2-3 and V is TRBV7-2; 9 bases agree with TRBD2. The CDR3 has 14 residues. Germline V gene data show CDR1 as SGHTA and CDR2 as FQGNSA. The V segment lost 4 bases and the J segment 7 bases; nucleotides outside the gene matches: 6. Here the CDR3 DNA reads TGTGCCAGCAGCTGGCGGGAGGGCCGATATACGCAGTATTTT. It codes for CASSWREGRYTQYF. The whole variable domain, filled in from reference TRBV7-2 and TRBJ2-3, reads GAGVSQSPSNKVTEKGKDVELRCDPISGHTALYWYRQSLGQGLEFLIYFQGNSAPDKSGLPSDRFSAERTGGSVSTLTIQRTQQEDSAVYLCASSWREGRYTQYFGPGTRLTVL.

The chain carries TRBV12-3 or TRBV12-4 and TRBJ2-3; D is perhaps TRBD2 (6 bases). V shed 2 bases and J shed 4 bases, with 13 bases lying between them. The CDR3 contains 15 residues. The CDR3: CASSLFSGSADTQYF. The CDR3 DNA is TGTGCCAGCAGTTTATTTTCCGGGAGTGCAGATACGCAGTATTTT.

There are many counts of this clonotype. This chain links TRBV7-2 with TRBJ2-7; 13 positions match TRBD2. This CDR3 comprises 16 residues. The germline CDR1 and CDR2 sequences are SGHTA and FQGNSA. Trimming took 4 bases from V and 5 from J; bases not matched to a gene: 8. The DNA of the CDR3 is TGTGCCAGCAGCTACGGACTAGCGGGAGACTTGGACGAGCAGTACTTC. Its protein product is CASSYGLAGDLDEQYF.

This clonotype was recorded many times. The genes are TRBV11-2 and TRBJ1-6, with D perhaps matching TRBD1 (5 bases). Trimming stripped 2 bases from V and 6 bases from J, with 8 bases between. Germline-derived CDR1 and CDR2 are SGHAT and FQNNGV. The length of the CDR3 is 14 residues. CDR3 residues: CASSLKGSNSPLHF. CDR3 DNA: TGTGCCAGCAGCTTAAAGGGGAGTAATTCACCCCTCCACTTT. The whole variable domain, filled in from reference TRBV11-2 and TRBJ1-6, reads EAGVAQSPRYKIIEKRQSVAFWCNPISGHATLYWYQQILGQGPKLLIQFQNNGVVDDSQLPKDRFSAERLKGVDSTLKIQPAKLEDSAVYLCASSLKGSNSPLHFGNGTRLTVT.

This clonotype has only a few counts. The junction and the germline gene differ at one end; a read error may be behind it. The CDR3 loop reads CASSLDSEGLVF. The CDR3 DNA is TGCGCCAGCAGCTTGGATTCCGAGGGGTTAGTCTTC. This chain connects TRBV5-1 to TRBJ2-1; the D gene could be TRBD1 or TRBD2 (5 bases each). Germline CDR1 reads SGHRS; CDR2 reads YFSETQ. The CDR3 totals 12 residues.

V and J are TRBV6-2 or TRBV6-3 and TRBJ2-7; the match to TRBD1 covers 8 bases. This CDR3 has 13 amino acids. Germline V gene data show CDR1 as MNHEY and CDR2 as SVGEGT. Trimming at V came to 8 bases and at J to 2 bases, leaving 5 bases not matched to a gene. The chain's CDR3 is CASHTGGPYEQYF. In DNA form, the CDR3 reads TGTGCCAGCCATACAGGGGGACCCTACGAGCAGTACTTC.

This clonotype was seen at least ten times. The chain carries TRBV28 and TRBJ1-5, with D possibly being TRBD1 (6 bases). The CDR3 loop spans 15 amino acids. In germline, CDR1 is MDHEN, CDR2 SYDVKM. Trimming took 5 bases from V and 6 from J, leaving 17 bases between them. The CDR3 DNA reads as TGTGCCAGCAGTCGCGGTCCAGGGGAGGCTCAGCCCCAGCATTTT. Its protein is CASSRGPGEAQPQHF.

The gene calls are TRBV7-2 and TRBJ1-1, with 10 bases fitting TRBD1. The CDR3 is 15 amino acids. V shed 9 bases and J 4 bases; nucleotides not matched to a gene: 11. The V gene's germline CDR1 is SGHTA and CDR2 FQGNSA. The CDR3 DNA follows: TGTGCCAGTAGGACAACCGGGACAGGGGTCACTGAAGCTTTCTTT. Its protein product is CASRTTGTGVTEAFF.

A word on this clonotype: With a much larger clone just one base away, this may be a read error. The genes are TRBV19 and TRBJ2-7; D not resolved. The V gene lost 11 bases and the J gene lost 7 bases, with 27 bases spanning the gap. The germline V gene has CDR1 LNHDA and CDR2 SQIVND (reference sequence). This CDR3 is built from 15 residues. CDR3 nucleotide sequence: TGTGCCTCGAGTTCAATAGACAAATCGATGGGGGAGCAGTACTTC. Protein: CASSSIDKSMGEQYF.

The genes are TRBV7-2 and TRBJ2-5; D is uncertain. Germline CDR1 and CDR2: SGHTA and FQGNSA. With 2 bases removed from V and 5 bases from J, the gap between germline ends came to 6 bases. CDR3 size: 12 residues. CDR3 sequence reads: CASSLFSETQYF. The CDR3 DNA is TGTGCCAGCAGCTTATTCTCGGAGACCCAGTACTTC. Full variable domain (rest looked up from reference TRBV7-2 and TRBJ2-5): GAGVSQSPSNKVTEKGKDVELRCDPISGHTALYWYRQSLGQGLEFLIYFQGNSAPDKSGLPSDRFSAERTGGSVSTLTIQRTQQEDSAVYLCASSLFSETQYFGPGTRLLVL.

The rearrangement links TRBV5-1 to TRBJ1-1; weak D call: TRBD1 (6 bases). The germline gives CDR1 SGHRS, CDR2 YFSETQ. The V gene lost 6 bases and the J gene lost 5 bases, with 17 bases spanning the gap. The CDR3 has 14 amino acids. CDR3 coding DNA: TGCGCCAGCATCCCGACAGGTGGGGGGACTGAAGCTTTCTTT. The encoded protein is CASIPTGGGTEAFF.

There are many counts of this clonotype. The chain has TRBV19 and TRBJ2-1, with 7 bases lining up with TRBD2. Trimming at V came to 4 bases and at J to 7 bases, leaving 10 bases not matched to a gene. Germline V gene lookup returns CDR1 LNHDA and CDR2 SQIVND (reference sequence). There are 15 residues in the CDR3. For the CDR3, the DNA is TGTGCCAGTAGTACCCCAACGGGAGGTGTGAATGAGCAGTTCTTC. This encodes CASSTPTGGVNEQFF.